The rows below give T cell receptor beta chains drawn from one sample of a study of Ad26.COV2.S vaccination and SARS-CoV-2 variants. The repertoire was sequenced with immunoSEQ multiplex PCR; TCRdb's copy has only in-frame clones and lacks some. The profile covers 380,000 or so clones, with 80% to 90% appearing a single time and roughly 7.4% taken by the ten largest. Here the sequenced sample was peripheral blood, taken in a trial of Ad26.COV2.S vaccine versus placebo. The source is a person between 18 and 60 years old who received the Ad26.COV2.S COVID-19 vaccine or a placebo. Each CDR3 is given with its conserved first and last residue. D genes are given only for firm matches.

J gene,V gene,D gene,CDR3 protein
TRBJ1-2,TRBV3-1/TRBV3-2,-,CASRDSNYGYTF
TRBJ1-5,TRBV27,-,CASRPMGGGQPQHF
TRBJ2-5,TRBV5-4,-,CASSSPGEGAETQYF
TRBJ1-2,TRBV7-2,-,CASSSRGGQGGYTF
TRBJ2-1,TRBV15,TRBD2,CATSNQGLANEQFF
TRBJ1-1,TRBV2,TRBD1,CASNPTGSFAFF
TRBJ2-5,TRBV6-5,TRBD1,CASSSRDRGSQYF
TRBJ1-2,TRBV19,-,CASSIDSTNYGYTF
TRBJ2-5,TRBV11-2,-,CASSQGGRGEETQYF
TRBJ2-1,TRBV7-2,-,CASSLARRGQFF
TRBJ1-2,TRBV19,-,CAARQDYGYTF
TRBJ2-7,TRBV30,-,CAWSVQGYSYEQYF
TRBJ2-1,TRBV5-1,TRBD2,CASSLGLAGYYNEQFF
TRBJ2-1,TRBV11-3,TRBD2,CASSPQTSVDEQFF
TRBJ2-5,TRBV29-1,TRBD1,CSVVGDRGYQETQYF
TRBJ2-7,TRBV19,-,CASSEDRRHSYEQYF
TRBJ1-2,TRBV5-4,-,CASSRQTSNYGYTF
TRBJ1-1,TRBV7-9,-,CASSLAQLGGLTEAFF
TRBJ2-2,TRBV5-1,-,CASSDQPGEYTGELFF
TRBJ1-6,TRBV28,TRBD1,CASTSGGGGIIDSPLHF
TRBJ2-3,TRBV5-4,TRBD2,CASNPGLAGASTDTQYF
TRBJ2-7,TRBV5-6,-,CASSLPGAAEQYF
TRBJ2-3,TRBV5-4,-,CASSGDGLSTDTQYF
TRBJ1-5,TRBV27,-,CASKFTRGSNQPQHF